The 2 T cell receptor beta chains reported below all come from one sample, sequenced in a study of blood T cell repertoires in COVID-19. Assay used: immunoSEQ multiplex PCR; TCRdb lists only in-frame clones, some missing. Among around 380,000 clones listed, 81% were seen once. Source material: peripheral blood. These receptors originate from a human donor with acute or convalescent COVID-19. The donor label of this sample is uncertain.

This chain connects TRBV3-1 (or the pseudogene TRBV3-2) to TRBJ1-2; 7 bases align to TRBD1. Germline V CDR1 and CDR2: LGHDT, YNNKEL (reference sequence). V was pared by 4 bases and J by 7 bases, with 6 bases of the junction left unmatched. The CDR3 runs to 13 residues. CDR3 nucleotide sequence: TGTGCCAGCAGCCCCGGGACAGCCGGTGGCTACACCTTC. Its translation is CASSPGTAGGYTF.

The chain combines TRBV6-1 with TRBJ2-7; TRBD2 aligns across 7 bases. CDR1 is MNHNS and CDR2 is SASEGT in the germline V gene. The junction had 13 bases not matched to a gene; V was cut back by 2 bases and J by 9 bases. The CDR3 has 15 residues. The DNA of the CDR3 is TGTGCCAGCAGTGAAAGGCGGGACTACCTACGAGGGCAGTACTTC. It yields the protein CASSERRDYLRGQYF.